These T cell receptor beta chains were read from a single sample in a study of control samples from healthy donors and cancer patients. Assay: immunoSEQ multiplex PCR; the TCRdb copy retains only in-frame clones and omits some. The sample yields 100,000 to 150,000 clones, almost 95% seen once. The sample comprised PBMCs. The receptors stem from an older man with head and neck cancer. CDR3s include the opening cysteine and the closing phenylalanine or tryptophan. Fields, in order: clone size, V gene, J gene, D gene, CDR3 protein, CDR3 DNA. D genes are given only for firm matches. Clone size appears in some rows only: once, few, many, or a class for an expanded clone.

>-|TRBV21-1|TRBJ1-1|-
CASSSWDGGSMNTEAFF
TGTGCCAGCAGCTCATGGGATGGGGGCTCCATGAACACTGAAGCTTTCTTT
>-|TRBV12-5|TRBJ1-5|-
CASGSTIRVDQPQHF
TGTGCTAGTGGTTCTACAATAAGGGTCGATCAGCCCCAGCATTTT
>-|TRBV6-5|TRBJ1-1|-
CASSHRGLYTEAFF
TGTGCCAGCAGTCACCGGGGGCTTTACACTGAAGCTTTCTTT
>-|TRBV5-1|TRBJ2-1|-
CASSAVGGNNNEQFF
TGCGCCAGCAGCGCAGTTGGGGGGAACAACAATGAGCAGTTCTTC
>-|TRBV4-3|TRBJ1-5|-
CASSQESRGHQPQHF
TGCGCCAGCAGCCAAGAAAGCCGGGGGCATCAGCCCCAGCATTTT
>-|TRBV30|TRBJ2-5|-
CAWSPPGFSGTQYF
TGTGCCTGGAGTCCTCCAGGGTTCTCAGGGACCCAGTACTTC
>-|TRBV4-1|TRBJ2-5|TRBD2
CASSPPGLASETQYF
TGCGCCAGCAGCCCCCCGGGACTAGCTTCAGAGACCCAGTACTTC
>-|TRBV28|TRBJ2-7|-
CAGSLFGYEQYF
TGTGCCGGCAGTTTATTCGGATACGAGCAGTACTTC
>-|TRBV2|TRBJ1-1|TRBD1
CASRASGQPNTEAFF
TGTGCCAGCAGAGCCTCGGGACAGCCGAACACTGAAGCTTTCTTT
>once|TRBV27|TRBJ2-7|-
CASSPTPGRSSYEQYF
TGTGCCAGCAGTCCCACCCCGGGACGTAGCTCCTACGAGCAGTACTTC
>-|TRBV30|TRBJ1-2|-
CAWSPSGAHRPNYGYTF
TGTGCCTGGAGTCCTTCCGGAGCGCACAGACCTAACTATGGCTACACCTTC
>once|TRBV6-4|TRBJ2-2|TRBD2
CASSDTSGRTGELFF
TGTGCCAGCAGTGACACAAGCGGGAGAACCGGGGAGCTGTTTTTT
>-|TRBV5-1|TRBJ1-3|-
CASSPDYGNTIYF
TGCGCCAGCAGTCCAGATTATGGAAACACCATATATTTT
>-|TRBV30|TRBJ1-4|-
CAWRGGPPMGKLFF
TGTGCCTGGCGGGGGGGACCTCCGATGGGGAAACTGTTTTTT
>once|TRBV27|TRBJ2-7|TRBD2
CASSLTSGSIYEQYF
TGTGCCAGCAGTCTTACTAGCGGGAGTATTTACGAGCAGTACTTC
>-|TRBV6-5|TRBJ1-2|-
CASRWGNNYGYTF
TGTGCCAGCAGATGGGGGAACAACTATGGCTACACCTTC
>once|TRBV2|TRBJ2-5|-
CASSADRLQETQYF
TGTGCCAGCTCGGCCGACAGGCTGCAAGAGACCCAGTACTTC
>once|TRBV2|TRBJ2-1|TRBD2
CASSISGGKTNEQFF
TGTGCCAGCAGTATTAGCGGGGGCAAGACCAATGAGCAGTTCTTC
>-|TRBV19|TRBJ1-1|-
CASSYRDTEAFF
TGTGCCAGTAGTTACCGGGACACTGAAGCTTTCTTT
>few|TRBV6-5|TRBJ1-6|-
CASRVSGNSPLHF
TGTGCCAGCAGAGTGAGTGGTAATTCACCCCTCCACTTT
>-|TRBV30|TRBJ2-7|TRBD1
CAWKGQGSYEQYF
TGTGCCTGGAAGGGACAGGGGTCCTACGAGCAGTACTTC
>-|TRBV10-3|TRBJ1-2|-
CAISDPDFYGYTF
TGTGCCATCAGTGACCCCGACTTTTATGGCTACACCTTC
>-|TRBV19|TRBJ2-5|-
CASSQNGAGETQYF
TGTGCCAGTAGCCAAAATGGGGCTGGAGAGACCCAGTACTTC
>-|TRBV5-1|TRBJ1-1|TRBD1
CASSLSSGGATEAFF
TGCGCCAGCAGCTTGAGTTCAGGGGGCGCAACTGAAGCTTTCTTT
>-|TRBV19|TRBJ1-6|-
CASKKEHSYNSPLHF
TGTGCCAGTAAAAAGGAGCACTCCTATAATTCACCCCTCCACTTT
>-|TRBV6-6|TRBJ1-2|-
CASSANSWGYTF
TGTGCCAGCAGCGCTAACTCGTGGGGCTACACCTTC
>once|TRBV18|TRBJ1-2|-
CASSPSGDSYGYTF
TGTGCCAGCTCACCCTCGGGGGATTCCTATGGCTACACCTTC
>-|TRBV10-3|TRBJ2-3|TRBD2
CATEKQAGGIDTQYF
TGTGCCACCGAAAAGCAAGCGGGAGGAATAGATACGCAGTATTTT
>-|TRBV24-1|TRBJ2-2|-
CATSDDGRGTGELFF
TGTGCCACCAGTGATGACGGGAGAGGAACCGGGGAGCTGTTTTTT
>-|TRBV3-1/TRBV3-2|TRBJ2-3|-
CASTWRAGDTQYF
TGTGCCAGCACCTGGAGGGCAGGAGATACGCAGTATTTT
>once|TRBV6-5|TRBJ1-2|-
CASSYATQEVSYGYTF
TGTGCCAGCAGTTACGCGACCCAGGAGGTAAGCTATGGCTACACCTTC
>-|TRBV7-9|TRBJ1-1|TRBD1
CASSEAGGYTEAFF
TGTGCCAGCAGCGAAGCAGGGGGGTACACTGAAGCTTTCTTT
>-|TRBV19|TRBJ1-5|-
CASTTGRIISNQPQHF
TGTGCCAGTACTACAGGGAGAATTATTAGCAATCAGCCCCAGCATTTT
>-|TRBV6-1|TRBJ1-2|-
CASSERENYGYTF
TGTGCCAGCAGTGAAAGAGAAAACTATGGCTACACCTTC
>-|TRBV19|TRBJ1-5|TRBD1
CASSILGTGVYSNQPQHF
TGTGCCAGTAGTATACTGGGGACAGGGGTTTATAGCAATCAGCCCCAGCATTTT
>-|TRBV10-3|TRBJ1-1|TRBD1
CAISESRQGDLMNTEAFF
TGTGCCATCAGTGAGTCCCGACAGGGGGACCTTATGAACACTGAAGCTTTCTTT
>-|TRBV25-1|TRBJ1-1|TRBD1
CASSDTGTGDTEAFF
TGTGCCAGCAGTGATACCGGGACAGGGGACACTGAAGCTTTCTTT
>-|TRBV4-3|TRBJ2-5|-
CASSQTVGEAQYF
TGCGCCAGCAGCCAAACCGTCGGTGAGGCCCAGTACTTC
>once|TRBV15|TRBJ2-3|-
CATSRARQGGTDTQYF
TGTGCCACCAGCAGAGCAAGGCAGGGCGGAACAGATACGCAGTATTTT
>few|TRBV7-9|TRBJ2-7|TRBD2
CASSRISSGSSYEQYF
TGTGCCAGCAGTCGAATCTCCAGCGGGAGTTCCTACGAGCAGTACTTC
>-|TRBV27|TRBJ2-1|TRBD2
CASSFFGTSASYSYNEQFF
TGTGCCAGCAGTTTTTTCGGGACTAGCGCATCATACTCCTACAATGAGCAGTTCTTC
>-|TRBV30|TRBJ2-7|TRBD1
CAWTSGGQGGHEQYF
TGTGCCTGGACCTCCGGGGGACAGGGGGGACACGAGCAGTACTTC
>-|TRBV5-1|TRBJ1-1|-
CASTAWVGATGMTEAFF
TGCGCCAGCACCGCTTGGGTTGGGGCCACAGGGATGACTGAAGCTTTCTTT
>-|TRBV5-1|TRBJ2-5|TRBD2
CASSLTAGDETQYF
TGCGCCAGCAGCCTTACGGCGGGGGATGAGACCCAGTACTTC
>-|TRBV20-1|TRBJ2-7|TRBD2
CSASTGTRRFYEQYF
TGCAGTGCTAGTACAGGGACTAGACGGTTCTACGAGCAGTACTTC
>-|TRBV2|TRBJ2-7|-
CASSEAKGGEQYF
TGTGCCAGCAGTGAAGCTAAGGGAGGCGAGCAGTACTTC
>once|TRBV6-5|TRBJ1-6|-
CASRGGHNNSPLHF
TGTGCCAGCAGAGGGGGACACAATAATTCACCCCTCCACTTT
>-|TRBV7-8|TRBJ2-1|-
CASSLAAAPPFF
TGTGCCAGCAGCTTAGCAGCAGCGCCCCCGTTCTTC
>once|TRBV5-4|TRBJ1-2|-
CASSLGGGDYGYTF
TGTGCCAGCAGCTTGGGAGGAGGGGACTATGGCTACACCTTC
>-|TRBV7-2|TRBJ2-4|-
CASSWLAIDGGIQYF
TGTGCCAGCAGCTGGCTAGCGATCGATGGAGGCATTCAGTACTTC
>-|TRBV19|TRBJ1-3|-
CASSPSGALLGNTIYF
TGTGCCAGTAGTCCCTCCGGGGCATTATTGGGAAACACCATATATTTT
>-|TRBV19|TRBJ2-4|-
CASSLATLAKNIQYF
TGTGCCAGTAGTTTAGCGACCCTAGCCAAAAACATTCAGTACTTC
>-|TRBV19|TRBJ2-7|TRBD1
CASSYPGGYEQYF
TGTGCCAGTAGTTACCCAGGGGGCTACGAGCAGTACTTC
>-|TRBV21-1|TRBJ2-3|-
CASSNAGGQRGTDTQYF
TGTGCCAGCAGCAACGCCGGTGGGCAGAGAGGCACAGATACGCAGTATTTT
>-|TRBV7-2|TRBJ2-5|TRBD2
CASSYTSGIGETQYF
TGTGCCAGCAGCTATACTAGCGGGATTGGAGAGACCCAGTACTTC
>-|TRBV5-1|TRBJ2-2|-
CASQRGPKDGELFF
TGCGCCAGCCAACGGGGCCCCAAGGACGGGGAGCTGTTTTTT
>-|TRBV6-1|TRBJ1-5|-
CASSEQPNSNQPQHF
TGTGCCAGCAGTGAACAACCTAACAGCAATCAGCCCCAGCATTTT
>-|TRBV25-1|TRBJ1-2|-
CASSEGQFYGYTF
TGTGCCAGCAGTGAAGGACAGTTCTATGGCTACACCTTC
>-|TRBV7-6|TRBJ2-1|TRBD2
CASSDGTSGAYNEQFF
TGTGCCAGCAGCGACGGGACTAGCGGGGCATACAATGAGCAGTTCTTC
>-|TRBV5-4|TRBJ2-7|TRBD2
CASSRGGARVYEQYF
TGTGCCAGCAGCCGCGGGGGGGCCCGAGTTTACGAGCAGTACTTC